This T cell receptor (beta chain) is drawn from a study of T-cell reconstitution after alpha-beta-depleted transplantation in children. Looked up from germline, CDR1 is LNHDA and CDR2 is SQIVND (reference sequence). V lost 0 bases to trimming and J lost 2 bases, with 11 bases between them. This CDR3 spans 16 amino acids. A library of TCRbeta sequences, prepared with unique molecular identifiers, was generated. MiXCR, run by TCRdb on the PCR reads, gives a single entry per CDR3 protein. The sample includes about 240,000 distinct CDR3 sequences, about 12% of them seen just once. J is TRBJ2-4 and V is TRBV19, with a tentative D call TRBD2 (5 bases). The TCR sequence derives from a human donor who donated a stem cell graft to a child with acute lymphoblastic leukemia. Sequencing was performed on PBMCs from the stem cell graft donor, taken from the stem cell graft. The CDR3 coding sequence is TGTGCCAGTAGTATAGATCTTCGGGGTACCAAAAACATTCAGTACTTC. It translates to CASSIDLRGTKNIQYF.